This T cell receptor (beta chain) derives from a study of cytomegalovirus exposure and HLA in healthy donors. V dropped 4 bases and J dropped 2; count of bases not matched to a gene: 7. From germline, CDR1 is SGDLS and CDR2 YYNGEE. The CDR3 covers 16 residues. PCR involved 60 Vbeta and 13 Jbeta primers. The method was immunoSEQ multiplex PCR; TCRdb's version includes in-frame clones alone and lacks a portion of them. Among more than 95,000 clones listed, 60% to 85% were seen once. The rearrangement joins TRBV9 to TRBJ2-3; TRBD2 aligns across 10 bases. The sequence derives from a woman younger than 35 in good health and CMV-seropositive. The specimen sequenced was PBMCs. CDR3 nucleotide sequence: TGTGCCAGCAGCTCCGGACTAGCGGCAATCACAGATACGCAGTATTTT. The encoded protein is CASSSGLAAITDTQYF.